This TCR beta chain was recovered during a study of blood T cells in healthy people across ages. The study's findings and limits: Older age coincided with a roughly linear decline in TCR beta diversity per million T cells.

There are 14 residues in the CDR3. Trimming removed 4 bases from V and 1 base from J, with 10 bases in between. Germline loops: CDR1 SEHNR, CDR2 FQNEAQ (reference sequence). A second about 7 to 12 cycle PCR used barcoded and J-beta primers. A template-switch adaptor that had 12 random nucleotides put a tag on each cDNA molecule. TCRdb analysed the 5' RACE reads with MiXCR anew, one entry per CDR3 protein. The table records under 1,000,000 distinct CDR3 sequences, about 34% of them present only once. This clonotype was detected ten times or more. What it recognizes is unknown. V is TRBV7-9 and J is TRBJ1-2; D is uncertain. Source material: blood. This receptor was obtained from a man between 18 and 35 years old in good health. The CDR3 DNA reads as TGTGCCAGCAGCTCGAAGACGGATAACTATGGCTACACCTTC. Translating gives CASSSKTDNYGYTF.